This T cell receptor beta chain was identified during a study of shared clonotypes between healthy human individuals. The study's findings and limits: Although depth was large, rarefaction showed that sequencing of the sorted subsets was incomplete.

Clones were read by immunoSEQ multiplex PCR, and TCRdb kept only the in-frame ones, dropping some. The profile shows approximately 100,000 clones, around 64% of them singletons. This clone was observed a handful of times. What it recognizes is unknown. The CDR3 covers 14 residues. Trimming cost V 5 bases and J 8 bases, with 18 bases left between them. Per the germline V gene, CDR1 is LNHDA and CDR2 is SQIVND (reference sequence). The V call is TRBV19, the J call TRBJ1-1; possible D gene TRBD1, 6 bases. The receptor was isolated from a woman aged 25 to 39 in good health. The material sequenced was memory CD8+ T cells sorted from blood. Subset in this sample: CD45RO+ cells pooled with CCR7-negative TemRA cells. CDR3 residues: CASSLHLQGDEAFF. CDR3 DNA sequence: TGTGCCAGTAGTCTTCACCTACAGGGTGACGAAGCTTTCTTT. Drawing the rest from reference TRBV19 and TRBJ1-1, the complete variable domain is DGGITQSPKYLFRKEGQNVTLSCEQNLNHDAMYWYRQDPGQGLRLIYYSQIVNDFQKGDIAEGYSVSREKKESFPLTVTSAQKNPTAFYLCASSLHLQGDEAFFGQGTRLTVV.